The rows below give T cell receptor beta chains drawn from one sample of a study of somatic mutations in cytotoxic T cells in rheumatoid arthritis. The protocol was immunoSEQ multiplex PCR, while the TCRdb copy is restricted to in-frame clones and leaves out a portion. This table holds some 10,000 clones, 89% found once. The sample comprised CD4+ T cells sorted from blood. Receptor source: a woman aged 18 to 35 with rheumatoid arthritis. CDR3s include the opening cysteine and the closing phenylalanine or tryptophan. Clone size is stated in some rows and not others, as once, few, many or a class when expanded.

v_gene,j_gene,abundance,CDR3aa
TRBV5-1,TRBJ1-2,.,CASSGSGTENYGYTF
TRBV29-1,TRBJ2-1,.,CSVGGQVSYNEQFF
TRBV6-1,TRBJ2-1,.,CASSERHSGTSGSYNEQFF
TRBV7-2,TRBJ1-5,.,CASSLASGTVNQPQHF
TRBV10-2,TRBJ1-1,.,CASSDLQGSQTEAFF
TRBV2,TRBJ2-7,.,CASRGAGDEQYF
TRBV6-4,TRBJ1-1,.,CASSARVNTEAFF
TRBV5-1,TRBJ2-5,.,CASSLDREETQYF
TRBV6-5,TRBJ1-4,.,CASRALFF
TRBV19,TRBJ1-1,few,CATLRRDSLGTEAFF
TRBV18,TRBJ2-2,.,CASSPPNGVAGRGGELFF
TRBV6-5,TRBJ2-4,once,CASRGSGGANIQYF
TRBV28,TRBJ1-2,.,CASSRDRFYGYTF
TRBV5-1,TRBJ1-2,.,CASSSTGDGYGYTF
TRBV28,.,.,CASSLPQGSSYEQYF
TRBV19,TRBJ2-7,.,CASSIRATRTGPSEQYF
TRBV5-8,TRBJ1-6,.,CASSRRDTLNNSPLHF
TRBV4-1,TRBJ2-3,.,CASSQVAQRDTQYF
TRBV6-5,TRBJ2-7,.,CATKGQGISYEQYF
TRBV5-4,TRBJ2-3,.,CASSSGGITTDTQYF
TRBV28,TRBJ2-1,.,CASSSLGGGGNEQFF
TRBV7-9,TRBJ1-1,once,CASSLDPDREAEAFF
TRBV28,TRBJ1-2,.,CASSLGTGQTYGYTF
TRBV19,TRBJ1-2,.,CASTDRTGNGYTF
TRBV10-3,TRBJ2-7,.,CAISPGTSTYEQYF
TRBV15,TRBJ2-7,.,CATSTGQGAYEQYF
TRBV5-1,TRBJ2-2,once,CASSLDQGTNTGELFF
TRBV19,TRBJ1-3,.,CASSTGQGTGNTIYF
TRBV5-1,TRBJ2-1,.,CASSSDGQLDYNEQFF
TRBV4-2,TRBJ1-2,.,CASSRAGYGYTF
TRBV19,TRBJ2-3,.,CASSRLSGPSTDTQYF
TRBV5-1,TRBJ2-1,once,CASRRDQYNEQFF
TRBV2,TRBJ1-2,.,CASSVSPNYGYTF
TRBV5-1,TRBJ2-1,.,CASSGGTGENNEQFF
TRBV2,TRBJ1-2,.,CASGRRESNYGYTF
TRBV7-2,TRBJ2-5,.,CASSLIGTGYQETQYF
TRBV6-5,TRBJ2-7,once,CASRYRDRGSYEQYF
TRBV11-2,TRBJ2-5,.,CASGWRNRAQETQYF
TRBV29-1,TRBJ2-3,.,CSVGPGGATDTQYF
TRBV29-1,TRBJ1-1,few,CSVITGVNTEAFF
TRBV28,TRBJ1-1,.,CASSQGQENTEAFF
TRBV7-9,TRBJ2-1,.,CASSAKTSGYEQFF
TRBV28,TRBJ2-3,.,CASRAGTGGLRTDTQYF
TRBV2,TRBJ2-2,.,CASSSTGNTGELFF
TRBV18,TRBJ2-7,.,CASSPKGSGNYEQYF